This passage covers 15 T cell receptor beta chains from one sample sequenced in a study of T cell clonality in common variable immunodeficiency. This table comes from immunoSEQ multiplex PCR, and its TCRdb copy is limited to in-frame clones, with some not included. The data show some 38,000 clones, with none appearing a single time. The sequenced sample consisted of peripheral blood mononuclear cells. The source is a person between 18 and 75 years old in good health.

In its sample, this clone was seen many times. Coverage ceases 3 residues before the CDR3 finishes, and the germline J gene fills in the end. The chain recombines TRBV7-9 with TRBJ1-5; D is perhaps TRBD1 (6 bases). The CDR3 length is 13 residues. The germline gives CDR1 SEHNR, CDR2 FQNEAQ (reference sequence). Trimming left V 3 bases short and J 5 bases short, with 8 bases between. The part of the CDR3 DNA that was read is TGTGCCAGCAGCTTGGAGGGGGATCAGCCC. It codes for CASSLEGDQP. The complete CDR3 sequence is CASSLEGDQPQHF.

This clone was seen repeatedly, ten times or more. The sequence runs out 3 residues before the end of the CDR3; the remainder is reconstructed from the germline J gene. The chain recombines TRBV10-3 with TRBJ2-1; 10 nucleotides line up with TRBD2. V lost 8 bases to trimming and J lost 5 bases; unmatched junction nucleotides: 6. Per germline, CDR1 ENHRY and CDR2 SYGVKD. The CDR3 runs to 14 residues. The part of the CDR3 DNA that was read is TGTGCCATCGCTACTAGCGGGAAGGACAATGAG. This gives the protein CAIATSGKDNE. The whole CDR3 is CAIATSGKDNEQFF.

This clone was seen repeatedly, ten times or more. The sequenced fragment ends 3 residues before the CDR3 boundary, so the rest is inferred from the germline J gene. The chain uses TRBV7-9 and TRBJ1-1; D may be TRBD1 (5 bases). The CDR3 totals 13 residues. The V gene's germline CDR1 is SEHNR and CDR2 FQNEAQ (reference sequence). V gave up 6 bases and J gave up 1 base, with 9 bases separating them. The DNA read from the CDR3 is TGTGCCAGCAGTTACGGACAGAACACTGAA. Translation: CASSYGQNTE. The entire CDR3 sequence reads CASSYGQNTEAFF.

This clone turned up a few times. The read is 3 residues too short to cover the CDR3 end, so that end is filled in from the germline J gene. This sequence joins TRBV19 and TRBJ2-2; TRBD2 agrees at 10 bases. Germline assignment: CDR1 LNHDA and CDR2 SQIVND (reference sequence). V trimming: 6 bases; J trimming: 6 bases; junction bases outside the gene matches: 7. CDR3 length: 15 amino acids. The CDR3 bases that were read are TGTGCCAGTAGGTCATTAGCGGGAGGCGCCGGGGAG. Translated: CASRSLAGGAGE. The full CDR3 protein is CASRSLAGGAGELFF.

This clone turned up a few times. The CDR3 end is not reached by the read, which stops 3 residues before it; the germline J gene fills it in. V and J are TRBV7-9 and TRBJ1-1; 7 positions match TRBD1. From germline, CDR1 is SEHNR and CDR2 FQNEAQ (reference sequence). J gave up 5 bases and V 6 bases, and 6 bases lay outside the gene matches. This CDR3 region has 13 residues. This CDR3 is CASSTSGGTEAFF. CDR3 DNA (partial): TGTGCCAGCAGTACCTCAGGGGGTACTGAA.

This clone was recorded at least ten times. The CDR3 extends 3 residues past the end of the read, so its final part is completed from the germline J gene. The chain is built from TRBV7-6 and TRBJ2-3, with TRBD1 as a possible D gene (6 bases). This CDR3 has 16 amino acids. V was cut by 4 bases and J by 2 bases, with 16 bases left in between. Germline values: CDR1 SGHVS, CDR2 FNYEAQ. The CDR3 reads CASSSQGSGLTDTQYF. Partial CDR3 DNA: TGTGCCAGCAGCTCGCAGGGGTCAGGGCTCACAGATACG.

This clone was recorded many times. The CDR3 end lies 3 residues beyond the end of the read and is filled in from the germline J gene. The chain links TRBV5-1 to TRBJ2-2, with 8 bases lining up with TRBD1. V shed 2 bases, J shed 3 bases, and the junction held 3 bases outside the gene matches. Germline-derived CDR1 and CDR2 are SGHRS and YFSETQ. The CDR3 is made up of 15 amino acids. The CDR3: CASSFADRDTGELFF. The covered CDR3 bases are TGCGCCAGCAGCTTCGCGGACAGGGACACCGGGGAG. Together with reference TRBV5-1 and TRBJ2-2, the CDR3 gives the full variable domain: KAGVTQTPRYLIKTRGQQVTLSCSPISGHRSVSWYQQTPGQGLQFLFEYFSETQRNKGNFPGRFSGRQFSNSRSEMNVSTLELGDSALYLCASSFADRDTGELFFGEGSRLTVL.

This clone has at least ten counts. The read ends 3 residues shy of where the CDR3 ends; the end is completed using the germline J gene. The V call is TRBV19, the J call TRBJ1-5; 8 nucleotides match TRBD1. The junction had 7 bases not matched to a gene; V was cut back by 3 bases and J by 6 bases. The V gene's germline CDR1 is LNHDA and CDR2 SQIVND (reference sequence). This CDR3 is 15 amino acids long. The CDR3 spells CASSILDREAQPQHF. CDR3 DNA (partial): TGTGCCAGTAGTATCCTGGACAGGGAGGCTCAGCCC.

This clone was detected only a few times. The read gets to within 3 residues of the CDR3 end, and the germline J gene fills in the rest. The chain is built from TRBV23-1 and TRBJ1-2; no clear D gene. TRBV23-1 is an ORF; its function is uncertain. This CDR3 has 13 residues. The chain's CDR3 is CASSQFQVHDYTF. CDR3 DNA (partial): TGCGCCAGCAGTCAATTTCAGGTCCACGAC.

This clone was found a few times. The read ends 3 residues early relative to the CDR3; the germline J gene fills the gap. The chain uses TRBV19 and TRBJ2-5, with a weak D call TRBD1 (6 bases). Trimming pared 4 bases from V and 3 bases from J, leaving 9 bases between. CDR3 size: 13 residues. Germline values: CDR1 LNHDA, CDR2 SQIVND (reference sequence). CDR3: CASSTYREETQYF. The CDR3 bases that were read are TGTGCCAGTAGTACCTACAGGGAAGAGACC.

This clone was counted ten times or more. The DNA ends 3 residues before the CDR3 does, and the rest of the CDR3 is filled in from the germline J gene. The chain has TRBV11-2 and TRBJ2-7, with 10 nucleotides matching TRBD2. Trimming at V came to 5 bases and at J to 4 bases, leaving 5 bases not matched to a gene. This CDR3 contains 14 residues. CDR1 is SGHAT, CDR2 FQNNGV, per germline. The CDR3 DNA, read in part, is TGTGCCAGCAGCCCACCGACTAGCGGGTACGAG. Protein sequence: CASSPPTSGYE. The whole CDR3 reads CASSPPTSGYEQYF.

This clone was observed at least ten times. With the read ending 3 residues before the CDR3 end, the germline J gene is used to fill in that end. The rearrangement uses TRBV20-1 and TRBJ1-1; a weak D match, TRBD1 (5 bases). CDR3 length: 14 amino acids. CDR1 and CDR2 (germline): DFQATT, SNEGSKA (reference sequence). V was clipped by 6 bases and J by 2 bases, with 16 bases between them. CDR3 bases read: TGCAGTGCCGAACCGACAGAGTCAAACACTGAA. Protein sequence: CSAEPTESNTE. Given in full, the CDR3 is CSAEPTESNTEAFF.

The sample holds many counts of this clone. The read terminates 3 residues ahead of where the CDR3 ends, so the germline J gene completes it. This chain joins TRBV20-1 and TRBJ2-7, with 12 bases aligning to TRBD2. The CDR3 is 16 amino acids. CDR1 and CDR2 from the germline V gene are DFQATT and SNEGSKA (reference sequence). J was trimmed by 6 bases and V by 5 bases; bases with no gene match: 14. The CDR3 reads CSARLPGTSGRLEQYF. The part of the CDR3 DNA that was read is TGCAGTGCTCGTCTCCCCGGGACTAGCGGGCGTCTCGAG.

This clone has a count of ten or more. CDR3 amino acids: CASGRDRADYEQYF. The covered CDR3 bases are TGCGCCAGCGGCCGAGACAGGGCCGACTACGAG. This sequence joins TRBV5-1 and TRBJ2-7; 7 bases map to TRBD1. The missing CDR3 end, 3 residues past where the read stops, is filled in from the germline J gene. The CDR3 consists of 14 residues. CDR1 is SGHRS and CDR2 is YFSETQ in the germline V gene. J was trimmed by 3 bases and V by 7 bases; bases with no gene match: 10.

This clone was observed a few times. The missing CDR3 end, 3 residues past where the read stops, is filled in from the germline J gene. The chain joins TRBV2 to TRBJ2-1, with TRBD2 identical over 7 bases. V gave up 4 bases and J gave up 5 bases; unmatched junction bases: 8. The V gene's germline CDR1 is SNHLY and CDR2 FYNNEI. This CDR3 is 15 amino acids long. The CDR3 bases that were read are TGTGCCAGCAGTGGGTGGGGGGGAGGGGACAATGAG. It is translated as CASSGWGGGDNE. The CDR3 reads in full as CASSGWGGGDNEQFF.